This TCR beta chain was identified in a study of PD-1 blockade in classical Hodgkin lymphoma. Per the germline V gene, CDR1 is MGHDK and CDR2 is SYGVNS. The CDR3 length is 15 residues. The V gene lost 0 bases and the J gene lost 4 bases, with 11 bases spanning the gap. Repertoires were generated with immunoSEQ multiplex PCR, while TCRdb's copy carries only in-frame clones and drops some. This table holds about 15,000 clones, around 72% found once. The time point is: cycle 4 day 1 (C4D1), after more than 5 weeks of nivolumab. All the patients suffered relapse after autologous stem cell transplantation, and brentuximab vedotin exposure differed. From thawed PBMCs, CD4+ T cells were purified using magnetic negative selection. The sample holds a few counts of this clone.

The clonotype comes from a human donor with classical Hodgkin lymphoma. The chain joins TRBV25-1 to TRBJ2-3; D is ambiguous. This sample comprised CD4+ T cells from blood, obtained before the fourth cycle of nivolumab. The CDR3 protein is CASSEYSGVADTQYF. CDR3 coding DNA: TGTGCCAGCAGTGAATATTCAGGAGTGGCAGATACGCAGTATTTT.